The 4 T cell receptor beta chains below come from one sample, sequenced in a study of beta chain features in type 1 diabetes. Expressed TCRB transcripts were sequenced because the entire RNA isolate underwent reverse transcription. The table came from immunoSEQ multiplex PCR; TCRdb's copy has only in-frame clones and leaves some out. The sample lists around 200,000 clones, about 12% occurring once. The sample was central memory CD4+ T cells from blood. The receptors here all came from a woman aged 18 to 35 in good health.

This clone was detected only once. This chain uses TRBV18 with TRBJ2-3, with TRBD2 identical over 11 bases. In germline, CDR1 is KGHSH, CDR2 LQKENI. This CDR3 comprises 17 residues. V lost 4 bases and J lost 0; bases outside the gene matches: 6. CDR3 residues: CASSRGRLAGSTDTQYF. Here the CDR3 DNA reads TGTGCCAGCTCACGGGGCAGACTAGCGGGGAGCACAGATACGCAGTATTTT. Variable domain in full (rest from reference TRBV18 and TRBJ2-3): NAGVMQNPRHLVRRRGQEARLRCSPMKGHSHVYWYRQLPEEGLKFMVYLQKENIIDESGMPKERFSAEFPKEGPSILRIQQVVRGDSAAYFCASSRGRLAGSTDTQYFGPGTRLTVL.

The chain uses TRBV7-2 and TRBJ2-5; maybe TRBD2 (5 bases). The CDR3 length is 14 residues. V dropped 8 bases and J dropped 2 bases, with 15 bases sitting between them. Germline CDR1 reads SGHTA; CDR2 reads FQGNSA. CDR3 residues: CASFKNSGQETQYF. The CDR3 region has the DNA TGTGCCAGCTTCAAAAATTCGGGGCAAGAGACCCAGTACTTC.

Only a few counts were recorded for this clone. The chain has TRBV7-8 and TRBJ2-7, with 8 bases that match TRBD1. This CDR3 contains 14 residues. The trim removed 5 bases at V and 3 bases at J, leaving 6 bases unmatched. CDR1 is SGHVS, CDR2 FQNEAQ, per germline. CDR3 in DNA: TGTGCCAGCAGCCCCACCACAGGGGGCTACGAGCAGTACTTC. Translating it yields CASSPTTGGYEQYF.

This clone was seen more than once but under ten times. The genes are TRBV2 and TRBJ2-1, with 8 nucleotides matching TRBD1. Germline CDR1 and CDR2: SNHLY and FYNNEI. CDR3 length: 13 amino acids. V gave up 5 bases and J gave up 8 bases; unmatched junction bases: 5. The CDR3 DNA sequence: TGTGCCAGCAGTTCAGACAGGGGCCATGAGCAGTTCTTC. Encoded protein: CASSSDRGHEQFF.